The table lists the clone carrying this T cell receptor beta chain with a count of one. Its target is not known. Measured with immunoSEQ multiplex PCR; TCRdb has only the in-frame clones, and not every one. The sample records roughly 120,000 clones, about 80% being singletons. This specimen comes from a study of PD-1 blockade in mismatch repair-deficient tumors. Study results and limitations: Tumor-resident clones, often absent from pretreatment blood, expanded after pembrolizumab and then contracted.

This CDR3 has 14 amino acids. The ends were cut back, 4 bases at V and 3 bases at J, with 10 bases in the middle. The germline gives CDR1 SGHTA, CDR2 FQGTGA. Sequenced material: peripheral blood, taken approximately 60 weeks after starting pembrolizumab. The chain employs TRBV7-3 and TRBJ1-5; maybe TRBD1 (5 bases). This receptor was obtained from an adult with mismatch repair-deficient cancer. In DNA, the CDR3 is TGTGCCAGCAGCTCGGGGACTTCCAATCAGCCCCAGCATTTT. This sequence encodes CASSSGTSNQPQHF.